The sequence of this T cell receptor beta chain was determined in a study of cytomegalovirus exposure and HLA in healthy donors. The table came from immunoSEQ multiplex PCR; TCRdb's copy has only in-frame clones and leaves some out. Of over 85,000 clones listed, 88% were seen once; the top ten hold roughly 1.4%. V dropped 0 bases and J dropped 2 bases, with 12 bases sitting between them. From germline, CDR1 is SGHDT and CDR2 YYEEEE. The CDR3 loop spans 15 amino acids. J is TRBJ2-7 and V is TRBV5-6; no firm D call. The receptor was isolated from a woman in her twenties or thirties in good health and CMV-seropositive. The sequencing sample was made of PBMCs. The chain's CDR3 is CASSLALIPAYEQYF. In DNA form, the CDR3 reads TGTGCCAGCAGCTTGGCCCTAATTCCGGCCTACGAGCAGTACTTC.